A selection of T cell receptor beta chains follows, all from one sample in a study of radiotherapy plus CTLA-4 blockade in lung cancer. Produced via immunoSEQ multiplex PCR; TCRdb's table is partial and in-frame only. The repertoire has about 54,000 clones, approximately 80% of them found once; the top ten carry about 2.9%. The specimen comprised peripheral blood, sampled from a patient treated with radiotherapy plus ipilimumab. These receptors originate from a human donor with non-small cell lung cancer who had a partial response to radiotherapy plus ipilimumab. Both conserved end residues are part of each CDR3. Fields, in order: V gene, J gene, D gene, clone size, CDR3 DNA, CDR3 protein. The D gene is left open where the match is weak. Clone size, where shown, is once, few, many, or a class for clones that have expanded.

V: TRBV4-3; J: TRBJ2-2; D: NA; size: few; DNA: TGCGCCAGCAGCCAAGTTGGGGCCACCGGGGAGCTGTTTTTT; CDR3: CASSQVGATGELFF
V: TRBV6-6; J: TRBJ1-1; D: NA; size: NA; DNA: TGTGCCAGCAGCCTGGCGGGGGGTGACACTGAAGCTTTCTTT; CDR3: CASSLAGGDTEAFF
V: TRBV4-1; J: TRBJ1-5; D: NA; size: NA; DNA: TGCGCCAGCAGCCAAGAATTCCCGGGATTGAGCAATCAGCCCCAGCATTTT; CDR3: CASSQEFPGLSNQPQHF
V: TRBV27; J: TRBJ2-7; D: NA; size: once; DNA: TGTGCCAGCAGTTCCGACAGGCTCTCCTACGAGCAGTACTTC; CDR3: CASSSDRLSYEQYF
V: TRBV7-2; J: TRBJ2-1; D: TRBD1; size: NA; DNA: TGTGCCAGCAGCCTTACCCCCGGGACAGGGTGGGATGAGCAGTTCTTC; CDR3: CASSLTPGTGWDEQFF
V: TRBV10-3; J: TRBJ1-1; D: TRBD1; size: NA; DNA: TGTGCCATCAGTTTCATGACAGGGGGCCCGAACACTGAAGCTTTCTTT; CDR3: CAISFMTGGPNTEAFF
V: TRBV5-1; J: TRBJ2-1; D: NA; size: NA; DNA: TGCGCCAGCAGCCGGACCGGAGGGCCCTACAATGAGCAGTTCTTC; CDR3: CASSRTGGPYNEQFF
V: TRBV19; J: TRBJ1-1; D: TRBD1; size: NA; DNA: TGTGCCAGTAGTCGTACCGGACAGGGGAGAACTGAAGCTTTCTTT; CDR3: CASSRTGQGRTEAFF
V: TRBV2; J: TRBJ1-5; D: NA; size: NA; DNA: TGTGCCAGCAGTGAAGAGACAGTTCAGCCCCAGCATTTT; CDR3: CASSEETVQPQHF
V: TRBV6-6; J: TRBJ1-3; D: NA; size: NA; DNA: TGTGCCAGCAGGGAGGGTCCTGGAAACACCATATATTTT; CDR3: CASREGPGNTIYF
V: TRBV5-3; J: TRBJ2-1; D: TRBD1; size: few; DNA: TGTGCCAGAAGCTTCACCTTTACCGACAGGGGTGTGAGATACAATGAGCAGTTCTTC; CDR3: CARSFTFTDRGVRYNEQFF
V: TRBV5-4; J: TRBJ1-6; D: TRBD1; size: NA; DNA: TGTGCCAGCAGCCCGGCCCCGGGACAGACGATAGCTCCCCTCCACTTT; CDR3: CASSPAPGQTIAPLHF
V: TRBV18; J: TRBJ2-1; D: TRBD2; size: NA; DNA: TGTGCCAGCTCACTAGTAGCGGGGGGGCCAGGCAATGAGCAGTTCTTC; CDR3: CASSLVAGGPGNEQFF
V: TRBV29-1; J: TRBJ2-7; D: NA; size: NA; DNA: TGCAGCGTTGAAGGCAGGGGTGGGTACGAGCAGTACTTC; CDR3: CSVEGRGGYEQYF
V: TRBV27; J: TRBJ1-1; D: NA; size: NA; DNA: TGTGCCAGCAGCCTGTACAGGGTCCCCGCCACTGAAGCTTTCTTT; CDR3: CASSLYRVPATEAFF
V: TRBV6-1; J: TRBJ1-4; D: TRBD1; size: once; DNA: TGTGCCAGCAGGGGCGCGACAGGGCAAAATGAAAAACTGTTTTTT; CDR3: CASRGATGQNEKLFF
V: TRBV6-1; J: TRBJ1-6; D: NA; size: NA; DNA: TGTGCCAGCAGAGAGGGTCCGGATTCACCCCTCCACTTT; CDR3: CASREGPDSPLHF
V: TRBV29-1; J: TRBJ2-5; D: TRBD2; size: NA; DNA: TGCAGCGTTGAACCTAGCGGGGGGGTTCAAGAGACCCAGTACTTC; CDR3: CSVEPSGGVQETQYF
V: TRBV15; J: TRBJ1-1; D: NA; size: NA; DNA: TGTGCCACCAGCAGAGGGGCCGGGGGGAACACTGAAGCTTTCTTT; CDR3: CATSRGAGGNTEAFF
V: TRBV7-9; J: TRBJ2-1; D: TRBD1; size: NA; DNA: TGTGCCAGCAGACCCCCCGGACAGGGGGCATCGAATGAGCAGTTCTTC; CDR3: CASRPPGQGASNEQFF
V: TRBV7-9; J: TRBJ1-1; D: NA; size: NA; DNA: TGTGCCAGCAGCCGAAGTAACTTGAACACTGAAGCTTTCTTT; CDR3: CASSRSNLNTEAFF
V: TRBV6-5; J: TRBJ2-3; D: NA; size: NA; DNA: TGTGCCAGCAGTTGGGATCGGACTGCTGGCACAGATACGCAGTATTTT; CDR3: CASSWDRTAGTDTQYF
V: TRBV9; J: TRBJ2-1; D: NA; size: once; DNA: TGTGCCAGCAGCGTAGGAGTCGATGAGCAGTTCTTC; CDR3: CASSVGVDEQFF
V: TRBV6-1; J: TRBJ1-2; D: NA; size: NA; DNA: TGTGTCAGCAGTGAACGGGGACTAGGGGTCTATGGCTACACCTTC; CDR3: CVSSERGLGVYGYTF
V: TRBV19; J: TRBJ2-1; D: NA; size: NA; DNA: TGTGCCAGTAGTATCCTGGGGGGCTCCTACAATGAGCAGTTCTTC; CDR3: CASSILGGSYNEQFF
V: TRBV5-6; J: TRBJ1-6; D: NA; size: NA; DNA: TGTGCCAGCAGTTTCTTAGGGGCTGGCTCCTATAATTCACCCCTCCACTTT; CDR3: CASSFLGAGSYNSPLHF
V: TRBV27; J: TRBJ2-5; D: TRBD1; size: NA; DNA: TGTGCCAGCAGTTTAAACAGGGGAGAGACCCAGTACTTC; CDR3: CASSLNRGETQYF
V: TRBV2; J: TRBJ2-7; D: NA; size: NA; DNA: TGTGCCAGCAGTGTGTTTGTGGGCCCCTCCTACGAGCAGTACTTC; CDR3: CASSVFVGPSYEQYF
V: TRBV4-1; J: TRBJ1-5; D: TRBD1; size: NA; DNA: TGCGCCAGCAGCCAAGGACAGGGAGATCAGCCCCAGCATTTT; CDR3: CASSQGQGDQPQHF
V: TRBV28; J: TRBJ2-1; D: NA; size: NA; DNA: TGTGCCAGCAGCCGTCTCCCAGGAGAGCAGTTCTTC; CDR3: CASSRLPGEQFF
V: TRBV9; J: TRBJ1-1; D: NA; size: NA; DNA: TGTGCCAGCAGCGTAGAACCGATAAGCCCCATGAACACTGAAGCTTTCTTT; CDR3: CASSVEPISPMNTEAFF
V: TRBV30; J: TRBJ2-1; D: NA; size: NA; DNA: TGTGCCTGTAGACAGGCAATATCCTACAATGAGCAGTTCTTC; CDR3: CACRQAISYNEQFF
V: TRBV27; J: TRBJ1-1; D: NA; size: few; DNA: TGTGCCAGCAGTGCGACAGGACTGAACACTGAAGCTTTCTTT; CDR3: CASSATGLNTEAFF
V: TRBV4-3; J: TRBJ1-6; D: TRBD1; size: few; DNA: TGCGCCAGCAGCCAATTCACACAGGGGAATTCACCCCTCCACTTT; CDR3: CASSQFTQGNSPLHF
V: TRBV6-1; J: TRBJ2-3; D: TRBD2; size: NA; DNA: TGTGCCAGCAGCTTTGGACTAGCGGGTCAAGATACGCAGTATTTT; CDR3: CASSFGLAGQDTQYF
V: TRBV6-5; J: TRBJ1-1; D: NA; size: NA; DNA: TGTGCCAGCAGGGTCAAGGGAGGCGTGAACACTGAAGCTTTCTTT; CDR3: CASRVKGGVNTEAFF
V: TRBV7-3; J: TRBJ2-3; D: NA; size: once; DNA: TGTGCCAGCAGCTTAACCGGTCGGGTCACAGATACGCAGTATTTT; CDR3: CASSLTGRVTDTQYF
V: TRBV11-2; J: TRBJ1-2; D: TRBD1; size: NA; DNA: TGTGCCAGCAGCCGCATGGGAGTGGGTTCGACAGGGACCTATGGCTACACCTTC; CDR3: CASSRMGVGSTGTYGYTF
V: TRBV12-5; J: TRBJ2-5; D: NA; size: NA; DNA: TGTGCTAGTGGGCTTTGGGCCCAAGAGACCCAGTACTTC; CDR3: CASGLWAQETQYF
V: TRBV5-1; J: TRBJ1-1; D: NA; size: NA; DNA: TGCGCCAGCAGCTTGACTTCAGACAGGTCAAACACTGAAGCTTTCTTT; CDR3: CASSLTSDRSNTEAFF
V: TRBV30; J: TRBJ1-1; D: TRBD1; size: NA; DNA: TGTGCCTGGAGCAACAGGGGCCAGCGGGGGGGAGACACTGAAGCTTTCTTT; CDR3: CAWSNRGQRGGDTEAFF
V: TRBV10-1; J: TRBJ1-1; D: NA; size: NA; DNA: TGCGCCAGCAGGGACAATCTGAACACTGAAGCTTTCTTT; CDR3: CASRDNLNTEAFF
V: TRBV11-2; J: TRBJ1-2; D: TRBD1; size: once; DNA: TGTGCCAGCAGACGAAACCCAGGGGGCGGAACCTATGGCTACACCTTC; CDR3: CASRRNPGGGTYGYTF
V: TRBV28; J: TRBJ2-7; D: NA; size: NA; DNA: TGTGCCAGCAGTCCCGTCGACAGGAGCACCTACGAGCAGTACTTC; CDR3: CASSPVDRSTYEQYF
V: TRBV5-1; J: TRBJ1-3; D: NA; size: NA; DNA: TGCGCCAGCAGCCTACAAGGGGGAACCTCTGGAAACACCATATATTTT; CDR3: CASSLQGGTSGNTIYF
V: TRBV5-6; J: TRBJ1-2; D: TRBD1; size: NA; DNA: TGTGCCAGCAGCAACCTCGGACAGGGTGGTTATGGCTACACCTTC; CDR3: CASSNLGQGGYGYTF
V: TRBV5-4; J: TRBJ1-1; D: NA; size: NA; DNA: TGTGCCAGCAGCTTGGTTCGGAGTCTGGACACTGAAGCTTTCTTT; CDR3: CASSLVRSLDTEAFF
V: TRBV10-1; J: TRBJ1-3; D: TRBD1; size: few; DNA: TGCGCCAGCCAGCAACCGGGACAGCTGAGCTCTGGAAACACCATATATTTT; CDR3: CASQQPGQLSSGNTIYF
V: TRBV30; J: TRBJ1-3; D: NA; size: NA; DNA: TGTGCCTGGAGTGTAACGAGGGTCTCTGGAAACACCATATATTTT; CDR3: CAWSVTRVSGNTIYF
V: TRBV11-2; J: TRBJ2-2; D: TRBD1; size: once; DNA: TGTGCCAGCAGCTTTTACAGGGGCACCGGGGAGCTGTTTTTT; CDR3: CASSFYRGTGELFF